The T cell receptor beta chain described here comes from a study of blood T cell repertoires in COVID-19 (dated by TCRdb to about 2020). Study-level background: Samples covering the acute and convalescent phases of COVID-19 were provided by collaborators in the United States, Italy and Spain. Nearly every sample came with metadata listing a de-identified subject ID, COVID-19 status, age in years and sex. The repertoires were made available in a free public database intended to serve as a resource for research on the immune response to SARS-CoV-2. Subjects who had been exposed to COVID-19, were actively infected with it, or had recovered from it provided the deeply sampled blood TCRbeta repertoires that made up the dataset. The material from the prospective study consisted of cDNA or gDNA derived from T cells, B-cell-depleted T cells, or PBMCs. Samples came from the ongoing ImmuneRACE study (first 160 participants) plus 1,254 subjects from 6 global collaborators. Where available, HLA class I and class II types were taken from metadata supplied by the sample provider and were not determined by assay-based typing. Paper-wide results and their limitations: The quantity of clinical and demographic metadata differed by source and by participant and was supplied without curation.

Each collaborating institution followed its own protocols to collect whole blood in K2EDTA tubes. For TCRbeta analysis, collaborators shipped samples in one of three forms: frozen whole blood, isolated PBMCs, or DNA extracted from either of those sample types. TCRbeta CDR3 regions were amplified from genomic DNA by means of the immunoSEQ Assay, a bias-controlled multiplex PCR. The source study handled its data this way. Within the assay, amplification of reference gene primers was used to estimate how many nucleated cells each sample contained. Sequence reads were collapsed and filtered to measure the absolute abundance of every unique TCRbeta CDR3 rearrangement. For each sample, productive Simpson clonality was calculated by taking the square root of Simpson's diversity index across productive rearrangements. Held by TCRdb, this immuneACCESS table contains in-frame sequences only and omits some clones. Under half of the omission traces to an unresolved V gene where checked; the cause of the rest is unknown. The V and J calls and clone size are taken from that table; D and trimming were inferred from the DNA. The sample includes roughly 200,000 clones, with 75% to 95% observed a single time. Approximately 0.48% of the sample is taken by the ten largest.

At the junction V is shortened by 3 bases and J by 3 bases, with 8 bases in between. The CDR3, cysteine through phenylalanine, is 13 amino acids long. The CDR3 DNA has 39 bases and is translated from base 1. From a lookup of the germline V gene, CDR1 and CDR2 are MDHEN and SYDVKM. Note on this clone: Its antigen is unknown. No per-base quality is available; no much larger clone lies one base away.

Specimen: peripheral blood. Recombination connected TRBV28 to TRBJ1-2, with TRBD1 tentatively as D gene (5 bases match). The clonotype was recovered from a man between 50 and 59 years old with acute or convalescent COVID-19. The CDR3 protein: CASSFAGHYGYTF. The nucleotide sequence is TGTGCCAGCAGTTTTGCAGGGCACTATGGCTACACCTTC.